What follows are 30 T cell receptor beta chains derived from one specimen sequenced in a study of cytomegalovirus exposure and HLA in healthy donors. The PCR was carried out with 60 Vbeta primers and 13 Jbeta primers. Repertoires were generated with immunoSEQ multiplex PCR, while TCRdb's copy carries only in-frame clones and drops some. The sample yields about 92,000 clones, roughly 63% seen once. The sequencing input was PBMCs. These receptors all come from a man between 50 and 59 years old in good health and CMV-seronegative.

This chain links TRBV7-5 with TRBJ2-7; the table's D gene call, TRBD2, was not cross checked with the DNA. TRBV7-5 counts as a pseudogene. This CDR3 region has 15 residues. CDR3 nucleotides: TGTGCCAGAAGCCCCCACATCGCGGGCCCCTACGAGCAGTACTTC. It translates to CARSPHIAGPYEQYF.

This clone was recorded once. The chain recombines TRBV5-6 with TRBJ2-1, with TRBD2 identical over 9 bases. CDR3 length equals 14 residues. Losses at the gene ends were 4 bases for V and 6 bases for J; bases not matched to a gene: 5. Germline CDR1 reads SGHDT; CDR2 reads YYEEEE. The CDR3 DNA reads TGTGCCAGCAGCGCTAGCGGGGCTGGCAATGAGCAGTTCTTC. Translated: CASSASGAGNEQFF.

This sequence joins TRBV5-1 and TRBJ1-3; TRBD1 matches at 7 bases. CDR3 size: 14 residues. J lost 2 bases, V lost 4 bases, and 3 bases had no gene match. Germline CDR1 reads SGHRS; CDR2 reads YFSETQ. CDR3 bases: TGCGCCAGCAGCCCGACAGGGACTGGAAACACCATATATTTT. Translating gives CASSPTGTGNTIYF.

The gene calls are TRBV4-2 and TRBJ1-6, with D possibly TRBD1 on 5 matching bases. The germline gives CDR1 LGHNA, CDR2 YNFKEQ. This CDR3 comprises 15 residues. The V and J ends lost 1 base and 8 bases respectively, with 12 bases between them. The CDR3 is CASSQVRVTDSPLHF. The DNA of the CDR3 is TGTGCCAGCAGCCAAGTCAGGGTTACGGATTCACCCCTCCACTTT.

This chain connects TRBV12-5 to TRBJ2-1; 12 nucleotides match TRBD2. The CDR3 length is 21 residues. Per germline, CDR1 LGHNT and CDR2 FRNRAP. Germline trimming cut 5 bases from V and 0 bases from J; bases unmatched to any gene: 17. CDR3: CASGPSRRTSGKISSYNEQFF. In nucleotides, the CDR3 is TGTGCTAGTGGTCCATCCAGGCGGACTAGCGGGAAAATAAGCTCCTACAATGAGCAGTTCTTC.

The V gene is TRBV9, the J gene TRBJ1-1, with D uncertain. This CDR3 region has 13 residues. Germline CDR1 is SGDLS and CDR2 is YYNGEE. V was pared by 0 bases and J by 7 bases, with 10 bases between. CDR3 nucleotides: TGTGCCAGCAGCGTAGGAGGTAAGGATGAAGCTTTCTTT. Encoded protein: CASSVGGKDEAFF.

J is TRBJ2-2 and V is TRBV6-6; no definite D call. The CDR3 runs to 14 residues. Germline CDR1 MNHNY, CDR2 SVGAGI (reference sequence). With 0 bases removed from V and 6 bases from J, the gap between germline ends came to 8 bases. The CDR3 nucleotides are TGTGCCAGCAGTTACTCGTACCCAGCCGGGGAGCTGTTTTTT. As protein: CASSYSYPAGELFF.

The rearrangement uses TRBV27 and TRBJ2-1, with 10 bases fitting TRBD2. The junction had 4 bases not matched to a gene; V was cut back by 4 bases and J by 4 bases. Germline-derived CDR1 and CDR2 are MNHEY and SMNVEV (reference sequence). The CDR3 contains 15 residues. The CDR3 is CASSSGLAPYNEQFF. The CDR3 nucleotides read TGTGCCAGCAGTTCGGGACTAGCGCCGTACAATGAGCAGTTCTTC.

The gene calls are TRBV2 and TRBJ2-2; 7 bases fit TRBD2. CDR1 is SNHLY, CDR2 FYNNEI, per germline. The CDR3 has 12 amino acids. V shed 8 bases, J shed 7 bases, and the junction held 4 bases outside the gene matches. The CDR3 sequence is CASGRGGGELFF. The CDR3 nucleotides are TGTGCCAGCGGGAGGGGTGGCGGGGAGCTGTTTTTT. Filled out from reference TRBV2 and TRBJ2-2, the complete variable domain reads EPEVTQTPSHQVTQMGQEVILRCVPISNHLYFYWYRQILGQKVEFLVSFYNNEISEKSEIFDDQFSVERPDGSNFTLKIRSTKLEDSAMYFCASGRGGGELFFGEGSRLTVL.

The rearrangement links TRBV27 to TRBJ2-5; tentatively, D is TRBD2 (6 bases). Germline lookup yields CDR1 MNHEY and CDR2 SMNVEV (reference sequence). The CDR3 has 16 amino acids. V dropped 3 bases and J dropped 5 bases, with 19 bases sitting between them. The CDR3 sequence: CASSFLTGARGETQYF. In DNA form, the CDR3 reads TGTGCCAGCAGTTTTTTGACTGGGGCTCGGGGGGAGACCCAGTACTTC.

The chain uses TRBV10-3 and TRBJ2-5; 10 positions agree with TRBD2. Germline lookup yields CDR1 ENHRY and CDR2 SYGVKD. The CDR3 has 18 residues. V trimming: 0 bases; J trimming: 5 bases; junction bases outside the gene matches: 12. CDR3 bases: TGTGCCATCAGTGAGTCCGAAGGGAGCGGGGGGGCCTTGGAGACCCAGTACTTC. It yields the protein CAISESEGSGGALETQYF.

This chain connects TRBV29-1 to TRBJ2-5; a possible D gene is TRBD1 (6 bases). From germline, CDR1 is SQVTM and CDR2 ANQGSEA. The length of the CDR3 is 12 residues. Between the trimmed V and J ends, which lost 0 bases and 5 bases, there was a span of 7 bases. CDR3 in DNA: TGCAGCGTTGAAGACAGGGGTGAGACCCAGTACTTC. Encoded protein: CSVEDRGETQYF.

The chain recombines TRBV27 with TRBJ1-1, with D perhaps TRBD1 (6 bases). CDR1 is MNHEY, CDR2 SMNVEV, per germline (reference sequence). This CDR3 is 14 amino acids long. V was shortened by 3 bases and J by 5 bases, with 13 bases between the two germline ends. The CDR3 loop is CASSLKSGATEAFF. In DNA, the CDR3 is TGTGCCAGCAGTTTGAAGTCAGGGGCAACTGAAGCTTTCTTT.

This clone was counted only a few times. The chain links TRBV28 to TRBJ2-2; tentatively, D is TRBD1 (7 bases). The germline gives CDR1 MDHEN, CDR2 SYDVKM. Trimming removed 6 bases from V and 1 base from J, with 15 bases in between. The CDR3 contains 16 residues. CDR3 region: CASRLGGGGNTGELFF. For the CDR3, the DNA is TGTGCCAGCAGATTAGGAGGGGGCGGGAACACCGGGGAGCTGTTTTTT.

In DNA form, the CDR3 reads TGTGCCAGCAGTTACCGGGACTCGAATGAAAAACTGTTTTTT. Translated, it gives CASSYRDSNEKLFF. The chain has TRBV6-5 and TRBJ1-4, with D maybe TRBD1 (5 bases). CDR1 is MNHEY and CDR2 is SVGAGI in the germline V gene. Trimming left V 2 bases short and J 5 bases short, with 9 bases between. This CDR3 has 14 residues.

The chain recombines TRBV7-2 with TRBJ2-5; weak D call: TRBD2 (6 bases). Trimming pared 5 bases from V and 5 bases from J, leaving 12 bases between. Per germline, CDR1 SGHTA and CDR2 FQGNSA. The CDR3 is 13 amino acids. The CDR3 here is CASSPPGVETQYF. The CDR3 DNA follows: TGTGCCAGCAGCCCCCCGGGGGTGGAGACCCAGTACTTC.

This clone was counted between two and nine times. The CDR3 spells CASRNPGQTEAFF. CDR3 DNA: TGTGCCAGCAGGAATCCGGGTCAGACTGAAGCTTTCTTT. J is TRBJ1-1 and V is TRBV6-1; D gene ambiguous. Trimming took off 6 bases at V and 5 bases at J, with 13 bases between the two ends. Germline V gene data show CDR1 as MNHNS and CDR2 as SASEGT. This CDR3 spans 13 amino acids.

V is TRBV4-3 and J is TRBJ1-5, with D possibly TRBD1 on 6 matching bases. The CDR3 has 17 amino acids. Germline values: CDR1 LGHNA, CDR2 YSLEER. Trimming took 0 bases from V and 2 from J, leaving 14 bases between them. The DNA of the CDR3 is TGCGCCAGCAGCCAAGAATCGACTGGACAGCGCAATCAGCCCCAGCATTTT. This gives the protein CASSQESTGQRNQPQHF.

This clone was counted once. This rearrangement joins TRBV4-2 to TRBJ1-4; D is uncertain. Germline V gene data show CDR1 as LGHNA and CDR2 as YNFKEQ. V shed 1 base and J shed 0 bases, with 9 bases lying between them. The CDR3 runs to 16 residues. CDR3 region: CASSQGTASTNEKLFF. The CDR3 nucleotides are TGTGCCAGCAGCCAAGGGACTGCCTCAACTAATGAAAAACTGTTTTTT.

V gene TRBV6-5 combines with J gene TRBJ2-5; D might be TRBD2 (5 bases). This CDR3 comprises 14 residues. Germline V gene data show CDR1 as MNHEY and CDR2 as SVGAGI. V gave up 4 bases and J gave up 1 base, with 10 bases separating them. The CDR3 loop reads CASSLDGIQETQYF. CDR3 nucleotide sequence: TGTGCCAGCAGTTTGGACGGGATCCAAGAGACCCAGTACTTC.

Relative to its sample, this clone is medium-sized. The chain joins TRBV7-2 to TRBJ1-2; 7 bases fit TRBD1. V shed 5 bases, J shed 4 bases, and the junction held 7 bases outside the gene matches. CDR1 is SGHTA and CDR2 is FQGNSA in the germline V gene. The CDR3 is 14 amino acids. The CDR3 DNA is TGTGCCAGCAGCACCCGACAGGGAACCTATGGCTACACCTTC. Protein sequence: CASSTRQGTYGYTF.

V gene TRBV5-1 combines with J gene TRBJ2-5; the match to TRBD2 covers 12 bases. V was clipped by 0 bases and J by 4 bases; unmatched bases: 1. From germline, CDR1 is SGHRS and CDR2 YFSETQ. CDR3 length: 15 residues. CDR3 sequence: CASSLASGRGETQYF. CDR3 in DNA: TGCGCCAGCAGCTTGGCTAGCGGGAGGGGAGAGACCCAGTACTTC.

V usage is TRBV6-5 and J usage is TRBJ2-7; 12 positions match TRBD1. The germline V gene encodes CDR1 MNHEY and CDR2 SVGAGI. The CDR3 extends over 14 amino acids. The V gene end was trimmed by 5 bases and the J gene end by 3 bases; junction bases not matched to a gene: 2. The chain's CDR3 is CASSRDRGLYEQYF. The DNA for the CDR3 is TGTGCCAGCAGTAGGGACAGGGGGCTCTACGAGCAGTACTTC.

CDR3 nucleotides: TGTGCCAGCAGCAACTATCGGACAGCCGAGCAGTACTTC. Its translation is CASSNYRTAEQYF. The chain carries TRBV11-2 and TRBJ2-7; D is possibly TRBD1 (6 bases). This CDR3 comprises 13 residues. Between the trimmed V and J ends, which lost 5 bases and 6 bases, there was a span of 14 bases. Germline V CDR1 and CDR2: SGHAT, FQNNGV.

The chain carries TRBV28 and TRBJ1-4; 7 bases align to TRBD1. Per germline, CDR1 MDHEN and CDR2 SYDVKM. V lost 7 bases, J lost 7 bases, and 6 bases stayed unmatched. This CDR3 contains 13 residues. The CDR3 spells CASIDRDSEKLFF. The CDR3 DNA reads as TGTGCCAGCATTGACCGGGACAGTGAAAAACTGTTTTTT. Supplemented by reference TRBV28 and TRBJ1-4, the full variable domain reads DVKVTQSSRYLVKRTGEKVFLECVQDMDHENMFWYRQDPGLGLRLIYFSYDVKMKEKGDIPEGYSVSREKKERFSLILESASTNQTSMYLCASIDRDSEKLFFGSGTQLSVL.

V is TRBV14 and J is TRBJ1-2; 8 nucleotides line up with TRBD1. The germline CDR1 and CDR2 sequences are SGHDN and FVKESK. The CDR3 has 13 amino acids. The J segment lost 4 bases and the V segment lost 6 bases, leaving 4 bases of the junction unmatched. CDR3 coding DNA: TGTGCCAGCAGAGGACAGGGAACCTATGGCTACACCTTC. Its protein is CASRGQGTYGYTF.

V is TRBV10-1 and J is TRBJ1-5; TRBD1 agrees at 7 bases. Losses at the gene ends were 0 bases for V and 2 bases for J; bases not matched to a gene: 13. There are 19 residues in the CDR3. Per germline, CDR1 WNHNN and CDR2 SYGVQD (reference sequence). CDR3 sequence (DNA): TGCGCCAGCAGTGAGTCAAAGCCCCCACAGGGGCCGGGCAATCAGCCCCAGCATTTT. This sequence encodes CASSESKPPQGPGNQPQHF.

The chain uses TRBV28 and TRBJ1-5, with D possibly TRBD1 on 5 matching bases. The germline V gene encodes CDR1 MDHEN and CDR2 SYDVKM. The CDR3 totals 15 residues. The V and J ends lost 6 bases and 2 bases respectively, with 14 bases between them. CDR3 in amino acids: CASRAAGGGNQPQHF. CDR3 bases: TGTGCCAGCAGGGCTGCCGGGGGGGGCAATCAGCCCCAGCATTTT.

The chain links TRBV5-6 to TRBJ2-7; D is ambiguous. Deletions cut 4 bases from V and 7 bases from J, with 18 bases between. This CDR3 is built from 14 residues. The germline V gene has CDR1 SGHDT and CDR2 YYEEEE. CDR3 loop: CASSRVMEQREQYV. CDR3 DNA: TGTGCCAGCAGCCGGGTTATGGAACAGAGGGAGCAGTACGTC.

This chain uses TRBV10-3 with TRBJ2-1; 14 bases fit TRBD2. V shed 10 bases and J 0 bases; nucleotides not matched to a gene: 8. The CDR3 sequence is 17 residues long. Germline CDR1 reads ENHRY; CDR2 reads SYGVKD. DNA for the CDR3: TGTGCCACATGGGGACTAGCGGGAGCCGTCTCCTACAATGAGCAGTTCTTC. Amino acids: CATWGLAGAVSYNEQFF.